Included here is one TCR beta chain sequence, with context. What it binds is unknown. The V gene lost 1 base and the J gene lost 5 bases, with 14 bases spanning the gap. The CDR3 has 15 amino acids. Germline lookup yields CDR1 SGHNT and CDR2 YENEEA. The source of the sample is a study of siplizumab effects on memory and regulatory T cells. Study context: Without drug or with siplizumab at about 1 ug/mL, mixed lymphocyte reactions were set up in pairs.

Coculturing of the mixed lymphocyte reaction cells was performed at 37°C for less than seven days. Profiling relied on immunoSEQ multiplex PCR, and the TCRdb table lists in-frame clones only, not all of them. The data show 10,000 or so clones, about 44% seen once. Sequencing was done on a sample of CFSE-low (dividing) CD8+ T cells sorted from an allogeneic mixed lymphocyte reaction. The receptor's source is a human donor in good health; the cells came from an allogeneic mixed lymphocyte reaction. Some clones in this sample may be carry-over from other donors' samples. The chain joins TRBV11-3 to TRBJ1-2; TRBD1 might be the D (6 bases). Here the CDR3 reads CASSLVATGIYGYTF. DNA for the CDR3: TGTGCCAGCAGCTTAGTGGCGACAGGTATATATGGCTACACCTTC.